This passage covers 22 T cell receptor beta chains from one sample sequenced in a study of breast tumors, draining lymph nodes, adjacent tissues. Each CDR3 protein gets one entry after TCRdb re-called the multiplex PCR reads with MiXCR. This table has about 22,000 distinct CDR3 sequences, 45% to 65% appearing once. Sequencing used breast tumor tissue. The receptors come from a female donor with breast cancer. Some clones in this sample may be carry-over from other donors' samples.

This chain joins TRBV10-1 and TRBJ2-7; 8 bases align to TRBD1. Trimming at V came to 6 bases and at J to 3 bases, leaving 13 bases not matched to a gene. Per the germline V gene, CDR1 is WNHNN and CDR2 is SYGVQD (reference sequence). The CDR3 length is 16 residues. DNA for the CDR3: TGCGCCAGCAGAGAAGCTTCGGACAGGGTAATCTACGAGCAGTACTTC. The encoded protein is CASREASDRVIYEQYF.

This clonotype showed up many times. The J gene is TRBJ1-2, the V gene TRBV3-1; no clear D. The V and J ends lost 1 base and 7 bases respectively, with 13 bases between them. The germline gives CDR1 LGHDT, CDR2 YNNKEL (reference sequence). The CDR3 covers 14 residues. CDR3 sequence reads: CASSQVKDTLGYTF. The CDR3 bases are TGTGCCAGCAGCCAAGTGAAGGATACTCTTGGCTACACCTTC.

This clonotype was counted many times. One end of the junction is discordant with germline, which a read error may explain. The rearrangement uses TRBV6-5 and TRBJ1-3; the D gene is possibly TRBD1 (6 bases). The CDR3 runs 19 residues. Germline CDR1 reads MNHEY; CDR2 reads SVGAGI. The CDR3 coding sequence is TGTGCCAGCAGTCACTCCGCAAACAGGGTGCAGGGCTCTGGAAACACCATATATTTT. It is translated as CASSHSANRVQGSGNTIYF.

On this clonotype: The conserved phenylalanine or tryptophan is not found at the CDR3 terminus, so this likely reflects a read error. This chain uses TRBV19 with TRBJ2-2, with D perhaps TRBD1 (6 bases). Germline CDR1 and CDR2: LNHDA and SQIVND (reference sequence). The CDR3 runs 16 residues. V lost 3 bases and J 4 bases, leaving 15 bases between the germline ends. CDR3 sequence reads: CASSILLQGGTGELFS. Here the CDR3 DNA reads TGTGCCAGTAGTATTCTCTTACAGGGTGGCACCGGGGAGCTGTTTTCC.

With respect to this clonotype: Because the CDR3 is missing its conserved closing phenylalanine or tryptophan, this is likely a read error. This rearrangement joins TRBV7-2 to TRBJ1-2; TRBD1 agrees at 8 bases. CDR1 is SGHTA and CDR2 is FQGNSA in the germline V gene. This CDR3 region has 14 residues. V was pared by 1 base and J by 4 bases, with 2 bases of the junction left unmatched. The CDR3, as DNA: TGTGCCAGCAGCTTAGACAGGGGGAGCTATGGCTACACCCTC. This sequence encodes CASSLDRGSYGYTL.

V gene TRBV20-1 combines with J gene TRBJ2-1; possibly TRBD2 for D (6 bases). The V and J ends lost 1 base and 0 bases respectively, with 22 bases between them. Germline V gene data show CDR1 as DFQATT and CDR2 as SNEGSKA (reference sequence). There are 19 residues in the CDR3. The CDR3 nucleotides read TGCAGTGCTAGAGGGAATCTTGGCGGGACGGTGAGCTCCTACAATGAGCAGTTCTTC. Amino acid sequence: CSARGNLGGTVSSYNEQFF.

This clonotype was detected many times. The CDR3 coding sequence is TGTGCCAGCAGCTTAACCCACATACAGGGAGGGGAGACCCAGTACTTC. This gives the protein CASSLTHIQGGETQYF. This chain joins TRBV5-8 and TRBJ2-5, with a weak D call TRBD2 (7 bases). The CDR3 contains 16 residues. Per germline, CDR1 SGHTS and CDR2 YDEGEE. The V end lost 2 bases, the J end lost 5 bases, and 19 bases lay between the germline ends.

The V gene is TRBV19, the J gene TRBJ2-3; the D is unclear. V was pared by 6 bases and J by 0 bases, with 13 bases between. The CDR3 consists of 15 residues. Germline V gene sequence: CDR1 LNHDA, CDR2 SQIVND (reference sequence). The CDR3, as DNA: TGTGCCAGTAGCGACTTCGGACCGAGCACAGATACGCAGTATTTT. It specifies CASSDFGPSTDTQYF.

The gene calls are TRBV5-1 and TRBJ1-3; no firm D call. V lost 2 bases to trimming and J lost 4 bases, with 7 bases between them. Germline V gene data show CDR1 as SGHRS and CDR2 as YFSETQ. CDR3 size: 13 residues. CDR3 nucleotides: TGCGCCAGCAGCTTAGGCTGGGGAAACACCATATATTTT. The encoded protein is CASSLGWGNTIYF.

The chain employs TRBV12-3 or TRBV12-4 and TRBJ2-7; TRBD1 aligns across 8 bases. With 6 bases clipped from V and 0 bases from J, the junction kept 7 bases outside the gene matches. The CDR3 contains 15 residues. CDR3: CASSKRTGLSYEQYF. The CDR3 DNA reads as TGTGCCAGCAGCAAGAGGACAGGGCTCTCCTACGAGCAGTACTTC.

This clonotype was observed a single time. V and J are TRBV7-2 and TRBJ1-2; tentatively, D is TRBD1 (6 bases). The CDR3 has 13 residues. The V gene lost 2 bases and the J gene lost 8 bases, with 12 bases spanning the gap. Germline assignment: CDR1 SGHTA and CDR2 FQGNSA. The CDR3 region has the DNA TGTGCCAGCAGCTTAAAAACAGGGTTAGGCTACACCTTC. Translation gives CASSLKTGLGYTF.

This clonotype is classed as medium-sized (0.01 to 0.1%). The J gene is TRBJ1-5, the V gene TRBV7-2, with 9 bases that match TRBD1. The CDR3 length is 15 residues. Germline V gene data show CDR1 as SGHTA and CDR2 as FQGNSA. Trimming removed 5 bases from V and 4 bases from J; junction bases left unmatched: 6. CDR3 loop: CASSLWDRVNQPQHF. CDR3 DNA sequence: TGTGCCAGCAGCCTCTGGGACAGGGTAAATCAGCCCCAGCATTTT. The complete variable domain, with remaining parts taken from reference TRBV7-2 and TRBJ1-5, reads GAGVSQSPSNKVTEKGKDVELRCDPISGHTALYWYRQSLGQGLEFLIYFQGNSAPDKSGLPSDRFSAERTGGSVSTLTIQRTQQEDSAVYLCASSLWDRVNQPQHFGDGTRLSIL.

This clonotype was seen ten or more times. This chain uses TRBV6-2 or TRBV6-3 with TRBJ2-2, with D tentatively TRBD2 (6 bases). Germline loops: CDR1 MNHEY, CDR2 SVGEGT. The CDR3 loop spans 17 amino acids. The V gene lost 6 bases and the J gene lost 0 bases, with 17 bases spanning the gap. The CDR3 protein is CASSTYSGAANTGELFF. Here the CDR3 DNA reads TGTGCCAGCAGCACCTATAGCGGAGCAGCGAACACCGGGGAGCTGTTTTTT.

The CDR3 here is CASSQGGTQLNEQFF. The CDR3 nucleotides are TGTGCCAGCAGCCAAGGAGGGACCCAACTTAATGAGCAGTTCTTC. The chain employs TRBV4-2 and TRBJ2-1, with D perhaps assigned TRBD1 or TRBD2 (5 bases each). Trimming removed 1 base at V and 7 bases at J, with 14 bases between. Germline assignment: CDR1 LGHNA and CDR2 YNFKEQ. The CDR3 contains 15 residues.

A remark on this clonotype: A much larger clone lies one base from this, so it may be a read error. This CDR3 is missing its conserved last phenylalanine or tryptophan, likely due to a read error. This chain joins TRBV29-1 and TRBJ2-5; a possible D gene is TRBD2 (6 bases). The V gene lost 5 bases and the J gene lost 5 bases, with 30 bases spanning the gap. The CDR3 covers 18 residues. Germline V CDR1 and CDR2: SQVTM, ANQGSEA. The CDR3 sequence: CSVLPYEGLNLVTETQYL. The DNA for the CDR3 is TGCAGCGTTCTGCCCTATGAAGGACTAAACCTCGTTACGGAGACCCAGTACCTC.

This clonotype was seen ten or more times. This rearrangement joins TRBV20-1 to TRBJ1-1; 11 positions match TRBD1. Losses at the gene ends were 3 bases for V and 5 bases for J; bases not matched to a gene: 5. CDR3 size: 14 residues. Germline V gene lookup returns CDR1 DFQATT and CDR2 SNEGSKA (reference sequence). CDR3 coding DNA: TGCAGTGCTAGGATGGGACAGGGGGGTACTGAAGCTTTCTTT. Residues: CSARMGQGGTEAFF.

The chain combines TRBV29-1 with TRBJ2-3; no clear D gene. CDR1 is SQVTM and CDR2 is ANQGSEA in the germline V gene. The CDR3 is 12 amino acids. Trimming stripped 3 bases from V and 4 bases from J, with 8 bases between. The chain's CDR3 is CSVELAADTQYF. DNA of the CDR3: TGCAGCGTTGAGTTGGCAGCAGATACGCAGTATTTT.

This clonotype was seen repeatedly, ten times or more. The V and J genes are TRBV10-3 and TRBJ2-3; TRBD2 matches at 14 bases. Per the germline V gene, CDR1 is ENHRY and CDR2 is SYGVKD. V was pared by 6 bases and J by 3 bases, with 5 bases of the junction left unmatched. The CDR3 covers 16 residues. The CDR3 sequence is CAIRTGTSGRTDTQYF. CDR3 DNA sequence: TGTGCCATCAGGACCGGGACTAGCGGGAGAACAGATACGCAGTATTTT.

The sample holds one count of this clonotype. This sequence joins TRBV7-9 and TRBJ2-1, with D unclear. Trimming took 2 bases from V and 6 from J, leaving 11 bases between them. The germline V gene encodes CDR1 SEHNR and CDR2 FQNEAQ (reference sequence). CDR3 length: 14 amino acids. CDR3 amino acids: CASSLSPLRNEQFF. As DNA, the CDR3 is TGTGCCAGCAGCTTATCGCCCTTGCGCAATGAGCAGTTCTTC.

This clonotype was seen a few times. At one boundary the junction diverges from the germline segment, which might be a read error. CDR3 region: CVSSATGYSPLHF. In DNA form, the CDR3 reads TGTGTCAGCAGTGCGACCGGCTACTCACCCCTCCACTTT. This chain connects TRBV2 to TRBJ1-6; D remains ambiguous. CDR1 and CDR2 (germline): SNHLY, FYNNEI. The CDR3 is 13 amino acids.

The chain employs TRBV19 and TRBJ2-1; D not certain. The V end was cut by 4 bases, the J end by 4 bases, with 5 bases between. The CDR3 covers 12 residues. Germline-derived CDR1 and CDR2 are LNHDA and SQIVND (reference sequence). CDR3 DNA sequence: TGTGCCAGTAGTAGCGCTTACAATGAGCAGTTCTTC. Encoded protein: CASSSAYNEQFF.

The chain joins TRBV6-1 to TRBJ1-1; possibly TRBD1 for D (5 bases). CDR1 and CDR2 from the germline V gene are MNHNS and SASEGT. Trimming shortened V by 6 bases and J by 5 bases, and 13 bases separated the two germline ends. The CDR3 covers 13 residues. CDR3 nucleotide sequence: TGTGCCAGCAGCGTGGGGGTCCGGACTGAAGCTTTCTTT. This codes for CASSVGVRTEAFF.